This T cell receptor (beta chain) was identified in a study of cytomegalovirus exposure and HLA in healthy donors. General study points: Immune exposure information comprised only CMV serostatus. Listed as cytomegalovirus-associated were 150 or so TCR beta chains.

This clone was observed once. The antigen remains undetermined. Germline CDR1 SGHRS, CDR2 YFSETQ. CDR3 size: 12 residues. V shed 4 bases and J shed 7 bases, with 9 bases lying between them. It was with 60 Vbeta and 13 Jbeta primers that the PCR ran. TCRdb's copy holds only in-frame clones and misses some; the assay was immunoSEQ multiplex PCR. The sample records approximately 200,000 clones, 85% being singletons. This chain uses TRBV5-1 with TRBJ2-1; D gene uncertain. The material sequenced was PBMCs. The clonotype originates from a woman in her fifties or sixties in good health and CMV-seronegative. The CDR3 region is CASSLSTNEQFF. The DNA for the CDR3 is TGCGCCAGCAGCCTAAGTACGAATGAGCAGTTCTTC.